Shown below are 32 T cell receptor beta chains from a single sample sequenced in a study of T-cell memory formation after mild COVID-19. TCRdb called the 5' RACE reads again in MiXCR, with one record for every CDR3 protein. There are about half a million distinct CDR3 sequences in the sample; 18% occur only once, and around 12% lies in the top ten. Sequencing was performed on PBMCs or a T cell subset sorted from them (not recorded which). The receptor set was obtained from an adult woman who had mild COVID-19 (a few samples of this study predate the infection). Cell type and time point are not known.

J is TRBJ2-3 and V is TRBV5-4, with 8 bases lining up with TRBD2. V trimming: 4 bases; J trimming: 6 bases; junction bases outside the gene matches: 10. Germline CDR1 and CDR2: SGHNT and YYREEE (reference sequence). The CDR3 runs to 15 residues. The CDR3 DNA follows: TGTGCCAGCAGCCATGGCGGGACTAGGAGGGATACGCAGTATTTT. Protein product: CASSHGGTRRDTQYF.

V is TRBV10-3 and J is TRBJ2-1, with a tentative D call TRBD1 (6 bases). V was cut by 5 bases and J by 0 bases, with 14 bases left in between. The length of the CDR3 is 16 residues. Per germline, CDR1 ENHRY and CDR2 SYGVKD. The chain's CDR3 is CAISRQQGISYNEQFF. The CDR3 DNA reads TGTGCCATCAGTAGACAACAGGGAATCTCCTACAATGAGCAGTTCTTC.

This chain joins TRBV12-3 or TRBV12-4 and TRBJ1-4; 8 nucleotides align to TRBD1. J was trimmed by 7 bases and V by 3 bases; bases with no gene match: 7. The CDR3 has 15 amino acids. The CDR3, as DNA: TGTGCCAGCAGTTTTTCGCGGACAGGGATTGAAAAACTGTTTTTT. It codes for CASSFSRTGIEKLFF.

This clonotype was seen only a few times. The chain uses TRBV3-1 and TRBJ1-2; D is undetermined. The CDR3 spans 13 residues. Trimming took off 1 base at V and 11 bases at J, with 14 bases between the two ends. Germline V gene sequence: CDR1 LGHDT, CDR2 YNNKEL (reference sequence). The CDR3 region has the DNA TGTGCCAGCAGCCAAGTTGGTCTTGTGGGGTACACCTTC. Its protein product is CASSQVGLVGYTF.

This clonotype has just a few counts. The CDR3 loop is CSARIRTGGGYTF. The CDR3, as DNA: TGCAGTGCTAGAATCAGGACTGGTGGTGGCTACACCTTC. The J gene is TRBJ1-2, the V gene TRBV20-1; unclear D gene. This CDR3 contains 13 residues. The V gene lost 2 bases and the J gene lost 7 bases, with 14 bases spanning the gap. CDR1 DFQATT and CDR2 SNEGSKA come from the germline V gene (reference sequence).

The V call is TRBV7-9, the J call TRBJ1-2; D might be TRBD1 (5 bases). Deletions cut 4 bases from V and 7 bases from J, with 16 bases between. Germline V gene sequence: CDR1 SEHNR, CDR2 FQNEAQ (reference sequence). The CDR3 consists of 14 residues. The CDR3 spells CASSSWDPQIGYTF. The DNA of the CDR3 is TGTGCCAGCAGCTCCTGGGACCCACAAATTGGCTACACCTTC.

This chain joins TRBV5-4 and TRBJ2-1; no definite D call. The CDR3 loop spans 13 amino acids. Germline-derived CDR1 and CDR2 are SGHNT and YYREEE (reference sequence). V gave up 2 bases and J gave up 2 bases, with 5 bases separating them. CDR3 sequence reads: CASSFNAYNEQFF. Here the CDR3 DNA reads TGTGCCAGCAGCTTCAATGCCTACAATGAGCAGTTCTTC.

The table lists this clonotype with a few counts. The chain recombines TRBV4-1 with TRBJ2-2; D is uncertain. Germline loops: CDR1 MGHRA, CDR2 YSYEKL. This CDR3 spans 13 amino acids. Trimming took off 3 bases at V and 6 bases at J, with 8 bases between the two ends. DNA of the CDR3: TGCGCCAGCAGCCACCTTCAGGCCGGGGAGCTGTTTTTT. Translating it yields CASSHLQAGELFF.

The rearrangement links TRBV6-5 to TRBJ1-1; D call uncertain. The CDR3 loop spans 14 amino acids. The V gene lost 0 bases and the J gene lost 2 bases, with 7 bases spanning the gap. The germline CDR1 and CDR2 sequences are MNHEY and SVGAGI. The CDR3 loop is CASSYSGLNTEAFF. In DNA, the CDR3 is TGTGCCAGCAGTTACTCAGGGCTTAACACTGAAGCTTTCTTT.

The sample holds a few counts of this clonotype. The J gene is TRBJ2-7, the V gene TRBV7-9; perhaps TRBD2 as D (6 bases). From germline, CDR1 is SEHNR and CDR2 FQNEAQ (reference sequence). V lost 4 bases to trimming and J lost 0 bases, with 16 bases between them. The CDR3 sequence is 16 residues long. This CDR3 is CASSSPAGSHSYEQYF. In DNA, the CDR3 is TGTGCCAGCAGCTCCCCCGCGGGGTCTCACTCCTACGAGCAGTACTTC.

Here the CDR3 reads CASSPGESNTEAFF. The DNA of the CDR3 is TGCGCCAGCAGCCCGGGGGAATCGAACACTGAAGCTTTCTTT. V gene TRBV5-1 combines with J gene TRBJ1-1, with a tentative D call TRBD1 (5 bases). CDR3 length equals 14 residues. The germline gives CDR1 SGHRS, CDR2 YFSETQ. V lost 4 bases and J lost 1, with 11 bases in between.

The chain employs TRBV30 and TRBJ2-3; 8 positions agree with TRBD2. CDR1 is GTSNPN and CDR2 is SVGIG in the germline V gene (reference sequence). The CDR3 is made up of 13 amino acids. With 6 bases clipped from V and 6 bases from J, the junction kept 8 bases outside the gene matches. CDR3 residues: CACGGAGMDTQYF. The CDR3 DNA reads TGTGCCTGCGGGGGGGCCGGGATGGATACGCAGTATTTT.

This clonotype is a singleton in its sample. The rearrangement links TRBV30 to TRBJ1-6, with D perhaps TRBD1 (5 bases). CDR1 is GTSNPN and CDR2 is SVGIG in the germline V gene (reference sequence). V lost 0 bases and J lost 0, with 12 bases in between. The CDR3 is 17 amino acids. The CDR3 loop reads CAWSVRGESSYNSPLHF. CDR3 nucleotide sequence: TGTGCCTGGAGTGTACGAGGGGAGAGCTCCTATAATTCACCCCTCCACTTT.

V gene TRBV12-3 or TRBV12-4 combines with J gene TRBJ1-1, with D perhaps matching TRBD1 (6 bases). The CDR3 runs to 15 residues. Trimming left V 1 base short and J 1 base short, with 10 bases between. The CDR3 region is CASSLETGQNTEAFF. The CDR3 region has the DNA TGTGCCAGCAGTTTAGAGACAGGTCAGAACACTGAAGCTTTCTTT.

The genes are TRBV29-1 and TRBJ2-7; D is perhaps TRBD1 (5 bases). Germline V gene lookup returns CDR1 SQVTM and CDR2 ANQGSEA. This CDR3 is 11 amino acids long. V lost 6 bases to trimming and J lost 4 bases, with 10 bases between them. Here the CDR3 DNA reads TGCAGCGTGATAAGGGGATACGAGCAGTACTTC. It yields the protein CSVIRGYEQYF.

The V call is TRBV2, the J call TRBJ2-7; D is possibly TRBD2 (6 bases). This CDR3 spans 12 amino acids. The V gene's germline CDR1 is SNHLY and CDR2 FYNNEI. Between the trimmed V and J ends, which lost 7 bases and 7 bases, there was a span of 14 bases. The CDR3 coding sequence is TGTGCCAGCAAAACTCCTGGGGGGGAGCAGTACTTC. Translation: CASKTPGGEQYF.

The rearrangement uses TRBV5-6 and TRBJ2-1; 9 positions match TRBD2. The ends lost 5 bases at V and 2 bases at J; junction bases unmatched: 8. The CDR3 extends over 16 amino acids. The germline gives CDR1 SGHDT, CDR2 YYEEEE. This CDR3 is CASRPVLAGPYNEQFF. CDR3 DNA: TGTGCCAGCAGGCCCGTTCTAGCGGGACCCTACAATGAGCAGTTCTTC.

The V gene is TRBV19, the J gene TRBJ2-4; 10 bases match TRBD1. Losses at the gene ends were 0 bases for V and 0 bases for J; bases not matched to a gene: 2. From germline, CDR1 is LNHDA and CDR2 SQIVND (reference sequence). This CDR3 is built from 17 residues. Here the CDR3 reads CASSIEGQGLAKNIQYF. The DNA of the CDR3 is TGTGCCAGTAGTATAGAGGGACAGGGGTTAGCCAAAAACATTCAGTACTTC.

This clonotype was seen at least ten times. One junction end does not reproduce the germline sequence, and a read error may be involved. The CDR3 sequence is CAISERTGGPKTGELFF. CDR3 in DNA: TGTGCCATCAGTGAGCGGACAGGGGGTCCGAAAACCGGGGAGCTGTTTTTT. The rearrangement links TRBV10-3 to TRBJ2-2; 10 nucleotides agree with TRBD1. The CDR3 is 17 residues long. Germline assignment: CDR1 ENHRY and CDR2 SYGVKD.

The rearrangement joins TRBV5-1 to TRBJ2-7, with 9 bases identical to TRBD2. CDR3 length equals 13 residues. V was clipped by 4 bases and J by 2 bases; unmatched bases: 1. CDR1 is SGHRS and CDR2 is YFSETQ in the germline V gene. The CDR3 coding sequence is TGCGCCAGCAGCCGCGGGGGGGCCTACGAGCAGTACTTC. Encoded protein: CASSRGGAYEQYF.

This rearrangement joins TRBV5-6 to TRBJ2-7, with TRBD2 as a possible D gene (5 bases). The V end was cut by 2 bases, the J end by 2 bases, with 11 bases between. The CDR3 loop spans 14 amino acids. Germline CDR1 and CDR2: SGHDT and YYEEEE. The CDR3 nucleotides are TGTGCCAGCAGCTTCCGGAGGCGGACCTACGAGCAGTACTTC. This translates into CASSFRRRTYEQYF.

This sequence joins TRBV4-1 and TRBJ2-7; D assignment may be TRBD1 or TRBD2 (5 bases each). The CDR3 consists of 17 residues. Trimming pared 0 bases from V and 4 bases from J, leaving 19 bases between. In germline, CDR1 is MGHRA, CDR2 YSYEKL. CDR3 protein: CASSQEGPGHAYYEQYF. CDR3 DNA sequence: TGCGCCAGCAGCCAAGAGGGACCGGGCCACGCTTATTACGAGCAGTACTTC.

The gene calls are TRBV11-2 and TRBJ2-1; D perhaps matches TRBD1 (5 bases). The V end was cut by 9 bases, the J end by 0 bases, with 12 bases between. CDR1 is SGHAT and CDR2 is FQNNGV in the germline V gene. CDR3 length: 14 residues. The CDR3 sequence is CASRGLSSYNEQFF. The CDR3 DNA reads TGTGCCAGTAGGGGTTTAAGCTCCTACAATGAGCAGTTCTTC.

This chain links TRBV6-5 with TRBJ2-5, with D possibly TRBD1 on 6 matching bases. Germline CDR1 is MNHEY and CDR2 is SVGAGI. Trimming took off 5 bases at V and 2 bases at J, with 15 bases between the two ends. The CDR3 consists of 15 residues. The CDR3 DNA reads TGTGCCAGCAGTACCTCCGGGACACCTCAAGAGACCCAGTACTTC. Its protein is CASSTSGTPQETQYF.

There are many counts of this clonotype. The V gene is TRBV27, the J gene TRBJ2-1; 10 bases line up with TRBD2. This CDR3 is built from 14 residues. The V segment lost 5 bases and the J segment 3 bases; nucleotides outside the gene matches: 1. Germline-derived CDR1 and CDR2 are MNHEY and SMNVEV (reference sequence). CDR3: CASSRTSGYNEQFF. CDR3 in DNA: TGTGCCAGCAGTCGGACTAGCGGCTACAATGAGCAGTTCTTC.

This clonotype was counted a few times. J is TRBJ2-7 and V is TRBV29-1; TRBD2 aligns across 9 bases. Germline CDR1 SQVTM, CDR2 ANQGSEA. The trim removed 6 bases at V and 0 bases at J, leaving 6 bases unmatched. CDR3 size: 14 residues. CDR3 region: CSVPGREGSYEQYF. CDR3 DNA: TGCAGCGTCCCAGGGCGGGAGGGCTCCTACGAGCAGTACTTC.

The chain carries TRBV7-2 and TRBJ2-5, with TRBD2 matching over 9 bases. CDR1 and CDR2 from the germline V gene are SGHTA and FQGNSA. V trimming: 6 bases; J trimming: 4 bases; junction bases outside the gene matches: 18. The CDR3 is 18 residues long. The CDR3 DNA sequence: TGTGCCAGCAGAACGTTAGACCTTGGGACTAGCCATGGAGAGACCCAGTACTTC. Protein: CASRTLDLGTSHGETQYF. The variable domain in full, with the rest retrieved from reference TRBV7-2 and TRBJ2-5, is GAGVSQSPSNKVTEKGKDVELRCDPISGHTALYWYRQSLGQGLEFLIYFQGNSAPDKSGLPSDRFSAERTGGSVSTLTIQRTQQEDSAVYLCASRTLDLGTSHGETQYFGPGTRLLVL.

This clonotype was detected only a few times. The chain has TRBV3-1 and TRBJ2-7; 9 nucleotides align to TRBD1. V shed 0 bases and J 2 bases; nucleotides not matched to a gene: 5. Germline CDR1 is LGHDT and CDR2 is YNNKEL (reference sequence). The CDR3 extends over 16 amino acids. The CDR3 DNA reads TGTGCCAGCAGCCAAGATCCGGGACAGGGAACCTACGAGCAGTACTTC. Residues: CASSQDPGQGTYEQYF.

The chain carries TRBV9 and TRBJ2-7; TRBD2 is a possible D gene (6 bases). Trimming pared 4 bases from V and 6 bases from J, leaving 14 bases between. Germline assignment: CDR1 SGDLS and CDR2 YYNGEE. The CDR3 consists of 13 residues. CDR3 DNA sequence: TGTGCCAGCAGCACTCGGACGGGAGCCGAGCAGTACTTC. It encodes CASSTRTGAEQYF.

The gene calls are TRBV7-6 and TRBJ2-1; a possible D gene is TRBD2 (7 bases). V lost 5 bases to trimming and J lost 7 bases, with 21 bases between them. The CDR3 consists of 16 residues. CDR1 and CDR2 from the germline V gene are SGHVS and FNYEAQ. CDR3 in DNA: TGTGCCAGCAGCCCCGGGGGGCCGGGGAGTCCTAATGAGCAGTTCTTC. Translation gives CASSPGGPGSPNEQFF.

Only a few counts were recorded for this clonotype. V usage is TRBV12-3 or TRBV12-4 and J usage is TRBJ2-5; tentative D call: TRBD1 (7 bases). This CDR3 spans 14 amino acids. V lost 8 bases to trimming and J lost 4 bases, with 17 bases between them. The CDR3 region is CASRQQGRGETQYF. The CDR3 DNA follows: TGTGCCAGCCGCCAACAGGGGCGGGGAGAGACCCAGTACTTC.

The chain combines TRBV12-3 or TRBV12-4 with TRBJ2-3; 9 nucleotides agree with TRBD1. The CDR3 covers 15 residues. Germline trimming cut 10 bases from V and 4 bases from J; bases unmatched to any gene: 12. The CDR3 nucleotides are TGTGCCACCCTCCTCCGGGACAGGGTAGCAGATACGCAGTATTTT. Its translation is CATLLRDRVADTQYF.